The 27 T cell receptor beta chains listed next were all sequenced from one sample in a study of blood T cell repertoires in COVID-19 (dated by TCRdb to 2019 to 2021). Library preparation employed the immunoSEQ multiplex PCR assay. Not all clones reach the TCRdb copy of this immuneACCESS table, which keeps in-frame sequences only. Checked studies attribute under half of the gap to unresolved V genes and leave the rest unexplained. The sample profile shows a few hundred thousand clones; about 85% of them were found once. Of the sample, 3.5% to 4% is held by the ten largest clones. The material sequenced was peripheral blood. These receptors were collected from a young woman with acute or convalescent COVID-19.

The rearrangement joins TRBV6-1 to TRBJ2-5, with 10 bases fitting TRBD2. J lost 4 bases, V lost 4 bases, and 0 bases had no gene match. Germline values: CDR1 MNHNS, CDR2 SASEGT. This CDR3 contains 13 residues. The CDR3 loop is CASSVAGGETQYF. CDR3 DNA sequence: TGTGCCAGCAGTGTAGCGGGAGGAGAGACCCAGTACTTC.

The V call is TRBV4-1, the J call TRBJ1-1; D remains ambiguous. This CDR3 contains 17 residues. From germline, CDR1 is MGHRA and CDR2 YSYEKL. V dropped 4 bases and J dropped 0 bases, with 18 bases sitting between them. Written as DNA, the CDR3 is TGCGCCAGCAGCCGAGGAGGCTTTGGGGTCCTGAACACTGAAGCTTTCTTT. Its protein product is CASSRGGFGVLNTEAFF.

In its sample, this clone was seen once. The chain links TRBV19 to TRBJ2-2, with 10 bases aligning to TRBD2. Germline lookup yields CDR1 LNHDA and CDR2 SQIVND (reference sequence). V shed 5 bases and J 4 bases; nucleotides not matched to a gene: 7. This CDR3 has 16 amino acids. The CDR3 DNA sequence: TGTGCCAGTAGTTTATTCAGCGGGAGGGCCACCGGGGAGCTGTTTTTT. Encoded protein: CASSLFSGRATGELFF.

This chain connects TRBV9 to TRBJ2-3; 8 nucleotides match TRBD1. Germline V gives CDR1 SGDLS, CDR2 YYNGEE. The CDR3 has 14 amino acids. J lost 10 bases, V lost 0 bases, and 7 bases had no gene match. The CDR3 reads CASSVAAGGRSQYF. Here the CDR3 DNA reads TGTGCCAGCAGCGTAGCGGCAGGGGGCAGGTCGCAGTATTTT.

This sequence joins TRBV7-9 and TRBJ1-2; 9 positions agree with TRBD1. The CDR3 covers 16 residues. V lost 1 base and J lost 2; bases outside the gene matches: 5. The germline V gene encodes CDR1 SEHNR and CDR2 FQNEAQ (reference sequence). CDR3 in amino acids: CASSLEGDRENYGYTF. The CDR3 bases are TGTGCCAGCAGCTTAGAGGGGGACAGGGAGAACTATGGCTACACCTTC.

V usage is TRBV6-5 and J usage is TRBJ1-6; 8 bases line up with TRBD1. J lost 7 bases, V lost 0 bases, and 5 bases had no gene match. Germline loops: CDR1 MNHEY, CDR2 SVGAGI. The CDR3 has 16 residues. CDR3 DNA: TGTGCCAGCAGTTACTCGACAGGGGCCACAAATTCACCCCTCCACTTT. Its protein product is CASSYSTGATNSPLHF.

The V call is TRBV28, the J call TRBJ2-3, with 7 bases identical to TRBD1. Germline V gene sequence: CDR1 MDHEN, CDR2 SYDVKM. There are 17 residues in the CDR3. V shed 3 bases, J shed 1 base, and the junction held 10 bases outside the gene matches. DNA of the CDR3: TGTGCCAGCAGTTTTACGGGGTGGACAGGTGGCACAGATACGCAGTATTTT. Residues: CASSFTGWTGGTDTQYF.

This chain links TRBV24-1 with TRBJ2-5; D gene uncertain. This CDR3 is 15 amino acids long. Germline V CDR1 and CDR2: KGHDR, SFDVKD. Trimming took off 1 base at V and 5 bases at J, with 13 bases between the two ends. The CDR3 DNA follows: TGTGCCACCAGTGATTTATACTCCCCTACGGAGACCCAGTACTTC. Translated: CATSDLYSPTETQYF.

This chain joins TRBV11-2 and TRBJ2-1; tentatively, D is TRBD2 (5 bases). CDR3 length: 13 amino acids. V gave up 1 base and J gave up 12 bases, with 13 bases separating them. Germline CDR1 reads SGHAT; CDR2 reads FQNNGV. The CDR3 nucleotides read TGTGCCAGCAGCTTAGCCCGATCGGGAAGGCAGTTCTTC. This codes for CASSLARSGRQFF.

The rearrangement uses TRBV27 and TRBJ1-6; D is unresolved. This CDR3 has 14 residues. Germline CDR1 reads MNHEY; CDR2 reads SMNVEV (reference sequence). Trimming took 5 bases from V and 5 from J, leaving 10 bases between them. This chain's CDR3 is CASSADWNNSPLHF. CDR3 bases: TGTGCCAGCAGTGCGGACTGGAATAATTCACCCCTCCACTTT.

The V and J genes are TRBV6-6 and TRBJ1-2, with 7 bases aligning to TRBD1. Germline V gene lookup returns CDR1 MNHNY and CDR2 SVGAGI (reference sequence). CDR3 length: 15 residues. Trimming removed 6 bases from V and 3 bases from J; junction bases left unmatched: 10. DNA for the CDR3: TGTGCCAGCAGCCCTGACAGGGCCAATGACTATGGCTACACCTTC. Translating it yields CASSPDRANDYGYTF.

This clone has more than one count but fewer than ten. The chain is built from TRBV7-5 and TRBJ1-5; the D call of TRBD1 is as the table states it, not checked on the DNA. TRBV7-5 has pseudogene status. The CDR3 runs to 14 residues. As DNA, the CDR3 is TGTGCCAGAAGCCAGCGGACAGGGGTTCAGCCCCAGCATTTT. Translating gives CARSQRTGVQPQHF.

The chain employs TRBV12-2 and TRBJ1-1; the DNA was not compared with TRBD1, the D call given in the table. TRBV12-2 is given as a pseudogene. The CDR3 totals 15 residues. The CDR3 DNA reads TGTGCAAGTCGCTTCCGCACAGGCTTGAACACTGAAGCTTTCTTT. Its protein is CASRFRTGLNTEAFF.

The CDR3 DNA follows: TGTGCCAGCAGCTTGACAAGCTCCTACAATGAGCAGTTCTTC. As protein: CASSLTSSYNEQFF. The rearrangement uses TRBV7-9 and TRBJ2-1; D is uncertain. V dropped 3 bases and J dropped 0 bases, with 6 bases sitting between them. The V gene's germline CDR1 is SEHNR and CDR2 FQNEAQ (reference sequence). The CDR3 sequence is 14 residues long.

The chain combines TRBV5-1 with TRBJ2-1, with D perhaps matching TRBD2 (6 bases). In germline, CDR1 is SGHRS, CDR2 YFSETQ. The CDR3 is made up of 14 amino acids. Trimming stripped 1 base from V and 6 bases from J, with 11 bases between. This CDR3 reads CASSLNLGGNEQFF. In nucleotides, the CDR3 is TGCGCCAGCAGCTTGAATCTGGGAGGCAATGAGCAGTTCTTC.

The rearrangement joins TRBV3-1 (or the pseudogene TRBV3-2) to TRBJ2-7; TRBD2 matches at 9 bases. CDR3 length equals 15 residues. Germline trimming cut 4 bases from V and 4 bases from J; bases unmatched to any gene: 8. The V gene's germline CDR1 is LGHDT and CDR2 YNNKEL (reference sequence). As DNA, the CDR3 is TGTGCCAGCAGCCCCGGAGTAGCGGGAGTGTACGAGCAGTACTTC. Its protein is CASSPGVAGVYEQYF.

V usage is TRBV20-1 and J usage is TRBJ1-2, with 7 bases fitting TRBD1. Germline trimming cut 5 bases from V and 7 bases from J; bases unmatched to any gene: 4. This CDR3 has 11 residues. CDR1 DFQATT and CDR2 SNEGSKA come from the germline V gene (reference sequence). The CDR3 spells CSASGQAGYTF. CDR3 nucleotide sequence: TGCAGTGCTTCCGGACAGGCTGGCTACACCTTC.

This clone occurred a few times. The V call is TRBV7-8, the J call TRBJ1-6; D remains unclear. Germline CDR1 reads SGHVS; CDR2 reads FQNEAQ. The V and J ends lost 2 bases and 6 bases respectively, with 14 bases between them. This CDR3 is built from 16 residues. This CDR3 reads CASSLRWSGGNSPLHF. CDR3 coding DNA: TGTGCCAGCAGCTTAAGGTGGTCCGGAGGTAATTCACCCCTCCACTTT.

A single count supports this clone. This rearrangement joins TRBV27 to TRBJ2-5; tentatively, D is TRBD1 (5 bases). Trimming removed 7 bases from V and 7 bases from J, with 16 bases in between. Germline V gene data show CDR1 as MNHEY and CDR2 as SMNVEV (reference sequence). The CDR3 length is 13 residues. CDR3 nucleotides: TGTGCCAGCAAGGATGCCACAGGCGGGACCCAGTACTTC. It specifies CASKDATGGTQYF.

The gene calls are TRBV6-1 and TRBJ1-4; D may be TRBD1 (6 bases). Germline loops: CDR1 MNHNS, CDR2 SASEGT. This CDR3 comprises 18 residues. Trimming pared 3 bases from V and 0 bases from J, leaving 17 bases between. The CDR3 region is CASSDGPLGGPTNEKLFF. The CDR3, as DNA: TGTGCCAGCAGTGATGGACCCCTCGGGGGGCCAACTAATGAAAAACTGTTTTTT.

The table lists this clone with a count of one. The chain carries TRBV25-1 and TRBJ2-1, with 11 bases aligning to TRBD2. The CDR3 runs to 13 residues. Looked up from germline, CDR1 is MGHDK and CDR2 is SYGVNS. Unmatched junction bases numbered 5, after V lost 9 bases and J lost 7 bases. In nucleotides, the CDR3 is TGTGCCAGTGGACTAGCGGGCGAGAATGAGCAGTTCTTC. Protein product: CASGLAGENEQFF. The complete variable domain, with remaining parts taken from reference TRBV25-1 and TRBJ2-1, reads EADIYQTPRYLVIGTGKKITLECSQTMGHDKMYWYQQDPGMELHLIHYSYGVNSTEKGDLSSESTVSRIRTEHFPLTLESARPSHTSQYLCASGLAGENEQFFGPGTRLTVL.

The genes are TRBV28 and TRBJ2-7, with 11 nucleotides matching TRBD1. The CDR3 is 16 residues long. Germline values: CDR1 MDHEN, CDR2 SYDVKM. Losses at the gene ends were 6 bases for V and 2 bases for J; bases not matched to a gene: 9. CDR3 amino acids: CASSYRWTGGAYEQYF. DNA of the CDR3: TGTGCCAGCAGCTACCGGTGGACAGGGGGCGCCTACGAGCAGTACTTC.

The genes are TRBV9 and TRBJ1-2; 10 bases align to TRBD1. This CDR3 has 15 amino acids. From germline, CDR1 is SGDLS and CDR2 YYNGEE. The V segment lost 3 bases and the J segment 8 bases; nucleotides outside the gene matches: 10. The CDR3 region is CASSAGTGDGEGYTF. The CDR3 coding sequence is TGTGCCAGCAGCGCTGGGACAGGGGATGGTGAAGGCTACACCTTC.

The CDR3, as DNA: TGTGCCAGCAGAATCAGCGGGAGCTCCTACGAGCAGTACTTC. Amino acid sequence: CASRISGSSYEQYF. The chain is built from TRBV5-6 and TRBJ2-7, with 8 positions matching TRBD2. Germline CDR1 is SGHDT and CDR2 is YYEEEE. With 5 bases clipped from V and 0 bases from J, the junction kept 4 bases outside the gene matches. This CDR3 comprises 14 residues.

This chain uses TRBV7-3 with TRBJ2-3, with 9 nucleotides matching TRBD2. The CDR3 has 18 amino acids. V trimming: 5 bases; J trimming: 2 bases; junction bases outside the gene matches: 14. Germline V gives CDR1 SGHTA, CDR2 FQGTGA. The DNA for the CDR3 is TGTGCCAGCAGCCAACGGGGGAGTAGCGGGGGCCACACAGATACGCAGTATTTT. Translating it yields CASSQRGSSGGHTDTQYF.

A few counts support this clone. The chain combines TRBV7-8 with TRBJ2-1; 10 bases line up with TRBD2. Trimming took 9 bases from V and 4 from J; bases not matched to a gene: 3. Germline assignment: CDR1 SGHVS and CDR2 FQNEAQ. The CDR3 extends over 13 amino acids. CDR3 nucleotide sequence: TGTGCCAGTACACTAGCGGGATACAATGAGCAGTTCTTC. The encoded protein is CASTLAGYNEQFF.

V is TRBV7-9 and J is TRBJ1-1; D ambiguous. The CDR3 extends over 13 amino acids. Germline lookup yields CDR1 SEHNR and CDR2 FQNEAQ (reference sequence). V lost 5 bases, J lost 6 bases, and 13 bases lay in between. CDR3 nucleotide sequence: TGTGCCAGCAGCCAAGCGGCTATGGCTGAAGCTTTCTTT. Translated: CASSQAAMAEAFF.